This TCR beta chain derives from a study of T cells in Graves' hyperthyroidism and ophthalmopathy. Turning to this clonotype: Its antigen is unidentified.

The study's findings and limits: Most clonotypes that expanded in the thyroid above 0.001 also showed up in blood.

There were TCR beta CDR3 regions amplified from RNA transcripts. First-round RT-PCR with HTBI primers amplified the TCR CDR3 region. TCRdb reanalysed the multiplex PCR reads using MiXCR and keeps one entry per CDR3 protein. This sample yields about 320,000 distinct CDR3 sequences, of which roughly 15% are seen a single time; roughly 31% belongs to the top ten. Graves' hyperthyroidism is called stable when ophthalmopathy does not progress within 18 months. CDR3 length: 15 residues. V lost 3 bases, J lost 6 bases, and 11 bases stayed unmatched. CDR1 is SGDLS and CDR2 is YYNGEE in the germline V gene. The receptor's source is a man younger than 45 with Graves' hyperthyroidism. The chain is built from TRBV9 and TRBJ2-7, with 8 bases lining up with TRBD2. The sample comprised blood. The DNA for the CDR3 is TGTGCCAGCAGCGCCTCCGGGACTAGTACGAGCGAGCAGTACTTC. Protein sequence: CASSASGTSTSEQYF.